Included here is one TCR beta chain sequence, with context. The data were taken from a study of PD-L1 blockade in urothelial cancer. About the study: T cells numbered a median of around 140,000 in the blood samples.

Time point of the sample: pretreatment peripheral blood. Germline V gives CDR1 SGHRS, CDR2 YFSETQ. V gave up 2 bases and J gave up 4 bases, with 9 bases separating them. This CDR3 contains 13 residues. This table comes from immunoSEQ multiplex PCR, and its TCRdb copy is limited to in-frame clones, with some not included. The table includes nearly 45,000 clones, 88% detected once. This TCR was recovered from a donor at least 40 years old with urothelial cancer. The source material was PBMCs, sampled around atezolizumab (anti-PD-L1) treatment. The chain recombines TRBV5-1 with TRBJ1-2, with TRBD1 as a possible D gene (5 bases). CDR3 sequence (DNA): TGCGCCAGCAGCTTTAGCCAGGGCTATGGCTACACCTTC. This encodes CASSFSQGYGYTF. Looking up the rest from reference TRBV5-1 and TRBJ1-2 gives the full variable domain: KAGVTQTPRYLIKTRGQQVTLSCSPISGHRSVSWYQQTPGQGLQFLFEYFSETQRNKGNFPGRFSGRQFSNSRSEMNVSTLELGDSALYLCASSFSQGYGYTFGSGTRLTVV.